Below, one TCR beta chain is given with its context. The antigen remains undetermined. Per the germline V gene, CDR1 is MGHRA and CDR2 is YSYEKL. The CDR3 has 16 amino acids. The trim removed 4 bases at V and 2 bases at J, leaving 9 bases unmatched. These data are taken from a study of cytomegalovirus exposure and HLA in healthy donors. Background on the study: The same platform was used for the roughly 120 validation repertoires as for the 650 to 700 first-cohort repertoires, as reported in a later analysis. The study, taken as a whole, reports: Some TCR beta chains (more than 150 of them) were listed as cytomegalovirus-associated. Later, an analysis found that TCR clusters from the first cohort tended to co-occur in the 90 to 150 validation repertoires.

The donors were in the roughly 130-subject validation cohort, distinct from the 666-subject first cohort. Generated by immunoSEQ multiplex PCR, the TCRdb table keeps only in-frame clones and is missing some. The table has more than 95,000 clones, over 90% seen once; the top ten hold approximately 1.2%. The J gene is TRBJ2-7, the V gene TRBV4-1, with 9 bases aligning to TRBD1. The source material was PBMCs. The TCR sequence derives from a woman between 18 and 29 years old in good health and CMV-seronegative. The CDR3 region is CASSLAGTGLAYEQYF. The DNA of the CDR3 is TGCGCCAGCAGCCTTGCCGGGACAGGGTTAGCCTACGAGCAGTACTTC.